Following are 25 T cell receptor beta chains from one sample sequenced in a study of cytomegalovirus exposure and HLA in healthy donors. Use of 60 Vbeta and 13 Jbeta primers characterized the PCR. Repertoires were generated with immunoSEQ multiplex PCR, while TCRdb's copy carries only in-frame clones and drops some. In the table there are about 130,000 clones, approximately 80% of which are singletons. The sequenced sample was PBMCs. Every receptor here comes from a woman in her thirties or forties in good health and CMV-seronegative.

This clone was counted once. V gene TRBV19 combines with J gene TRBJ1-5; TRBD1 aligns across 7 bases. V lost 8 bases and J lost 7; bases outside the gene matches: 8. CDR3 length: 13 residues. Germline lookup yields CDR1 LNHDA and CDR2 SQIVND (reference sequence). DNA of the CDR3: TGTGCCAGTCGCGACAGGGTCGGGCAGCCCCAGCATTTT. Encoded protein: CASRDRVGQPQHF.

This chain uses TRBV6-1 with TRBJ1-4; 7 bases map to TRBD1. This CDR3 spans 15 amino acids. V was clipped by 7 bases and J by 0 bases; unmatched bases: 5. Germline-derived CDR1 and CDR2 are MNHNS and SASEGT. The CDR3 reads CASTSGGSTNEKLFF. DNA for the CDR3: TGTGCCAGCACCTCAGGGGGTTCAACTAATGAAAAACTGTTTTTT.

On this clone itself: At one end the junction does not follow the germline gene, possibly because of a read error. The chain employs TRBV29-1 and TRBJ1-2, with D possibly being TRBD1 (6 bases). The CDR3 covers 13 residues. Looked up from germline, CDR1 is SQVTM and CDR2 is ANQGSEA. The CDR3 here is CSVDTGLRNGYPF. Written as DNA, the CDR3 is TGCAGCGTTGATACAGGGTTAAGAAATGGCTACCCCTTC.

The rearrangement uses TRBV7-6 and TRBJ1-4; D might be TRBD1 (6 bases). The CDR3 length is 16 residues. Trimming took 5 bases from V and 7 from J, leaving 20 bases between them. Germline CDR1 is SGHVS and CDR2 is FNYEAQ. The chain's CDR3 is CASSPRAGAVGEKLFF. The CDR3 DNA is TGTGCCAGCAGCCCCAGGGCAGGGGCTGTCGGTGAAAAACTGTTTTTT.

The CDR3 protein is CASSRAEAYNEQFF. The CDR3 DNA reads as TGCGCCAGCAGCCGGGCGGAGGCCTACAATGAGCAGTTCTTC. This chain uses TRBV5-1 with TRBJ2-1, with a possible D match to TRBD2 (5 bases). V was shortened by 4 bases and J by 2 bases, with 10 bases between the two germline ends. This CDR3 comprises 14 residues. CDR1 and CDR2 (germline): SGHRS, YFSETQ.

The chain combines TRBV28 with TRBJ2-3; D perhaps matches TRBD2 (6 bases). CDR1 and CDR2 from the germline V gene are MDHEN and SYDVKM. This CDR3 spans 16 amino acids. V lost 5 bases and J 2 bases, leaving 17 bases between the germline ends. Written as DNA, the CDR3 is TGTGCCAGCAGTCCTCGGACTATACAATACACAGATACGCAGTATTTT. This gives the protein CASSPRTIQYTDTQYF. The entire variable domain, with the rest obtained from reference TRBV28 and TRBJ2-3, is as follows: DVKVTQSSRYLVKRTGEKVFLECVQDMDHENMFWYRQDPGLGLRLIYFSYDVKMKEKGDIPEGYSVSREKKERFSLILESASTNQTSMYLCASSPRTIQYTDTQYFGPGTRLTVL.

The chain links TRBV27 to TRBJ2-7, with TRBD1 as a possible D gene (6 bases). This CDR3 contains 14 residues. Germline values: CDR1 MNHEY, CDR2 SMNVEV (reference sequence). V was cut by 3 bases and J by 2 bases, with 11 bases left in between. The CDR3 is CASSFRGLTYEQYF. In DNA, the CDR3 is TGTGCCAGCAGTTTCAGGGGCTTGACCTACGAGCAGTACTTC.

V and J are TRBV27 and TRBJ2-5, with a tentative D call TRBD1 (5 bases). The DNA end lines up better with TRBJ2-7; the J call may be wrong. The CDR3 loop spans 14 amino acids. Germline lookup yields CDR1 MNHEY and CDR2 SMNVEV (reference sequence). This CDR3 reads CASSPSEGVYEQYF. The CDR3 coding sequence is TGTGCCAGCAGCCCGTCCGAAGGGGTGTACGAGCAGTACTTC.

This clone was picked up a small number of times. This chain links TRBV29-1 with TRBJ1-2, with D perhaps matching TRBD1 (6 bases). Deletions cut 4 bases from V and 0 bases from J, with 18 bases between. The CDR3 has 16 residues. The germline V gene has CDR1 SQVTM and CDR2 ANQGSEA. The CDR3 sequence: CSVGGGEAPSNYGYTF. Written as DNA, the CDR3 is TGCAGCGTTGGCGGGGGCGAGGCCCCATCTAACTATGGCTACACCTTC.

The V gene is TRBV5-4, the J gene TRBJ1-1; a weak D match, TRBD1 (6 bases). Germline V lookup: CDR1 SGHNT, CDR2 YYREEE (reference sequence). This CDR3 has 12 residues. The germline V and J ends were trimmed by 4 bases and 7 bases, with 11 bases remaining between them. The chain's CDR3 is CASSQQGHEAFF. Written as DNA, the CDR3 is TGTGCCAGCAGCCAACAGGGACATGAAGCTTTCTTT.

The chain has TRBV29-1 and TRBJ2-1; D is perhaps TRBD1 (6 bases). The V gene lost 7 bases and the J gene lost 4 bases, with 11 bases spanning the gap. The CDR3 extends over 12 amino acids. Per the germline V gene, CDR1 is SQVTM and CDR2 is ANQGSEA. CDR3 DNA sequence: TGCAGCGGATCAACAGGGTACAATGAGCAGTTCTTC. Its translation: CSGSTGYNEQFF.

The V call is TRBV29-1, the J call TRBJ2-1; 7 bases map to TRBD2. The trim removed 1 base at V and 2 bases at J, leaving 5 bases unmatched. In germline, CDR1 is SQVTM, CDR2 ANQGSEA. The CDR3 is 15 amino acids. The CDR3 coding sequence is TGCAGCGTTGAAGGGACGGGACTAACCTACAATGAGCAGTTCTTC. It encodes CSVEGTGLTYNEQFF.

This chain links TRBV27 with TRBJ1-2; 9 bases line up with TRBD1. Germline loops: CDR1 MNHEY, CDR2 SMNVEV (reference sequence). Trimming at V came to 5 bases and at J to 4 bases, leaving 8 bases not matched to a gene. This CDR3 region has 15 residues. CDR3 amino acids: CASSPGTGPSYGYTF. The DNA for the CDR3 is TGTGCCAGCAGTCCCGGGACAGGGCCCTCCTATGGCTACACCTTC.

This clone appeared a few times. This chain joins TRBV4-1 and TRBJ2-2; perhaps TRBD2 as D (6 bases). The CDR3 contains 17 residues. The V gene's germline CDR1 is MGHRA and CDR2 YSYEKL. V shed 1 base and J shed 3 bases, with 15 bases lying between them. This CDR3 is CASSQVPGEVYTGELFF. The CDR3 bases are TGCGCCAGCAGCCAAGTTCCGGGGGAGGTGTACACCGGGGAGCTGTTTTTT.

J is TRBJ1-5 and V is TRBV11-2; maybe TRBD1 (6 bases). This CDR3 is 13 amino acids long. V lost 5 bases, J lost 7 bases, and 12 bases lay in between. Germline CDR1 and CDR2: SGHAT and FQNNGV. DNA for the CDR3: TGTGCCAGCAGCCCCGGGGGGCGGCAGCCCCAGCATTTT. Amino acids: CASSPGGRQPQHF.

V gene TRBV6-1 combines with J gene TRBJ1-5; possible D gene TRBD1, 6 bases. Trimming stripped 3 bases from V and 2 bases from J, with 14 bases between. Germline V lookup: CDR1 MNHNS, CDR2 SASEGT. CDR3 length equals 16 residues. The chain's CDR3 is CASSDLLAGGNQPQHF. CDR3 nucleotide sequence: TGTGCCAGCAGTGACCTCTTGGCAGGGGGCAATCAGCCCCAGCATTTT.

This sequence joins TRBV4-1 and TRBJ1-2, with D maybe TRBD1 (6 bases). The V gene lost 0 bases and the J gene lost 5 bases, with 13 bases spanning the gap. This CDR3 is 15 amino acids long. The germline V gene has CDR1 MGHRA and CDR2 YSYEKL. The CDR3 region has the DNA TGCGCCAGCAGCCAAGATCAAAAACAGGGTTATGGCTACACCTTC. Translating gives CASSQDQKQGYGYTF.

The V gene is TRBV6-4, the J gene TRBJ2-5; 8 positions agree with TRBD2. V gave up 2 bases and J gave up 4 bases; unmatched junction bases: 3. Germline V gene sequence: CDR1 MRHNA, CDR2 SNTAGT. The CDR3 runs 14 residues. The CDR3 bases are TGTGCCAGCAGTGACGAGGCGGGGGGAGAGACCCAGTACTTC. Translating it yields CASSDEAGGETQYF.

The chain links TRBV11-2 to TRBJ2-1, with TRBD2 identical over 13 bases. V lost 4 bases to trimming and J lost 6 bases; unmatched junction nucleotides: 6. The CDR3 consists of 16 residues. Looked up from germline, CDR1 is SGHAT and CDR2 is FQNNGV. CDR3 loop: CASSYSLAGGPNEQFF. The CDR3 DNA reads TGTGCCAGCAGCTACTCACTAGCGGGAGGGCCCAATGAGCAGTTCTTC.

The V gene is TRBV11-3, the J gene TRBJ2-3; 7 bases fit TRBD2. CDR1 and CDR2 from the germline V gene are SGHNT and YENEEA. The length of the CDR3 is 15 residues. With 4 bases clipped from V and 2 bases from J, the junction kept 6 bases outside the gene matches. The DNA for the CDR3 is TGTGCCAGCAGCTCAGGAGGGACTATCACAGATACGCAGTATTTT. Translating gives CASSSGGTITDTQYF.

The J gene is TRBJ2-7, the V gene TRBV7-8, with 10 bases fitting TRBD1. CDR3 length: 15 residues. Per the germline V gene, CDR1 is SGHVS and CDR2 is FQNEAQ. The trim removed 5 bases at V and 4 bases at J, leaving 8 bases unmatched. CDR3 amino acids: CASSLPGQGFYEQYF. The CDR3 DNA reads TGTGCCAGCAGCCTCCCGGGACAGGGGTTTTACGAGCAGTACTTC.

This clone appeared a single time. One end of the junction varies from germline; a read error may be responsible. CDR3 nucleotides: TGCAACGTTGAAGGATTCCGGGACAGGGCCTACGAGCAGTACTTC. It codes for CNVEGFRDRAYEQYF. V and J are TRBV29-1 and TRBJ2-7; 9 bases are shared with TRBD1. The germline V gene encodes CDR1 SQVTM and CDR2 ANQGSEA. This CDR3 contains 15 residues.

The DNA for the CDR3 is TGCGCCAGCAGCTTGTCGCTTCTGGGGGGGGTGAACACTGAAGCTTTCTTT. Encoded protein: CASSLSLLGGVNTEAFF. This chain links TRBV5-1 with TRBJ1-1, with TRBD1 as a possible D gene (5 bases). This CDR3 is built from 17 residues. The V gene lost 1 base and the J gene lost 0 bases, with 16 bases spanning the gap. Germline V lookup: CDR1 SGHRS, CDR2 YFSETQ.

J is TRBJ2-3 and V is TRBV7-9; TRBD2 might be the D (6 bases). The ends were cut back, 1 base at V and 2 bases at J, with 19 bases in the middle. CDR3 length: 18 residues. CDR1 and CDR2 from the germline V gene are SEHNR and FQNEAQ (reference sequence). The CDR3 bases are TGTGCCAGCAGCTTAGACCCCATCGGAGGGTTTGTCACAGATACGCAGTATTTT. Protein sequence: CASSLDPIGGFVTDTQYF.

The chain has TRBV28 and TRBJ1-6; unclear D gene. This CDR3 spans 15 amino acids. From germline, CDR1 is MDHEN and CDR2 SYDVKM. With 4 bases removed from V and 5 bases from J, the gap between germline ends came to 12 bases. The CDR3 DNA is TGTGCCAGCAGTTGGATAGCGGATAATAATTCACCCCTCCACTTT. Translated: CASSWIADNNSPLHF.